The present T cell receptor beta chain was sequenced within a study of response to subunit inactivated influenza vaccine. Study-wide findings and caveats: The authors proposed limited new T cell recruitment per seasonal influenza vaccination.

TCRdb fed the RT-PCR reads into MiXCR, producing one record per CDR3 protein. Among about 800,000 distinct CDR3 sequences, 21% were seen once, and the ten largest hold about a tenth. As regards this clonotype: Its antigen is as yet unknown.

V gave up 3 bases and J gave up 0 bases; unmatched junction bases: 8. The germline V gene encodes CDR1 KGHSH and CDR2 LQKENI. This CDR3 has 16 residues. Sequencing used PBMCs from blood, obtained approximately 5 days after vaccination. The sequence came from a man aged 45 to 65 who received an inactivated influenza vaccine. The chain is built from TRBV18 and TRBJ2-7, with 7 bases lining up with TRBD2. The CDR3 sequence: CASSPNSGLVSYEQYF. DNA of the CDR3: TGTGCCAGCTCACCCAACTCAGGACTAGTCTCCTACGAGCAGTACTTC.